There are a few counts of the clone carrying this TCR beta chain. Its antigen is not identified. In the authors' methods: A classifier of distant metastasis in papillary thyroid cancer was built from CDR3 differences (across clinicopathological groups). TCRdb re-called the PCR reads with MiXCR. These V and J calls originate from TCRdb's pipeline instead of the authors' own analysis. The table lists around 17,000 clones, approximately 25% of them singletons, with roughly 14% in the top ten. These data originate in a study of metastatic and nonmetastatic thyroid tumors. Study overall: From malignant and benign thyroid patients, repertoires in blood and in tumor or nodule tissue were compared. Points from the study as a whole: Significantly higher TCR beta diversity was reportedly seen in malignant thyroid tumors than benign nodules, in blood and tumor.

Germline V gives CDR1 SQVTM, CDR2 ANQGSEA. The CDR3 has 11 amino acids. The germline V and J ends were trimmed by 4 bases and 6 bases, with 9 bases remaining between them. Thyroid surgery was performed in patients who had received no treatment beforehand. The chain couples TRBV29-1 to TRBJ1-2; D call uncertain. This clonotype was sampled from a female donor with papillary thyroid cancer or a benign thyroid nodule (not recorded which). Some clones in this sample may be carry-over from other donors' samples. Sequences were obtained from adjacent normal tissue. The CDR3 DNA is TGCAGCGTTGTTCTAGGTAATGGCTACACCTTC. Its translation: CSVVLGNGYTF.